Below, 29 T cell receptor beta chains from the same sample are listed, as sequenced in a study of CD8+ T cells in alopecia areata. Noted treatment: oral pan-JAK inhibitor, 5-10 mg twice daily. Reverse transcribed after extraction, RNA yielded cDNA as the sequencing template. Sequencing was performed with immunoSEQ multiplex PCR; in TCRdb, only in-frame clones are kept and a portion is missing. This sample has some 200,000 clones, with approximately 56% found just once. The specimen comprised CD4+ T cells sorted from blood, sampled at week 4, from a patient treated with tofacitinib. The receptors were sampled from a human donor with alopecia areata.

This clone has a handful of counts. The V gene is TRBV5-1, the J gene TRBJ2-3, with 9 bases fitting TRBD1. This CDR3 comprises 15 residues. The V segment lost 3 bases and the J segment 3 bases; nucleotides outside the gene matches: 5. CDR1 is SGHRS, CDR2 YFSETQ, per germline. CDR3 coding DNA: TGCGCCAGCAGCTCCCTGGACAGGGGAACAGATACGCAGTATTTT. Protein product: CASSSLDRGTDTQYF.

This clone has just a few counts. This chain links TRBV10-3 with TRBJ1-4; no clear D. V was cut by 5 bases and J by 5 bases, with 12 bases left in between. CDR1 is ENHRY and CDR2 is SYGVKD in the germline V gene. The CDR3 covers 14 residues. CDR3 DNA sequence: TGTGCCATCAGTTCTGACGACCACAATGAAAAACTGTTTTTT. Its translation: CAISSDDHNEKLFF.

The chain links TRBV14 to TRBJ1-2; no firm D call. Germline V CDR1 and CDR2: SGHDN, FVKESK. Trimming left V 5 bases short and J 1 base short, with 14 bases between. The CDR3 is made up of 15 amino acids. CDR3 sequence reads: CASSGWAAFNYGYTF. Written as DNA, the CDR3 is TGTGCCAGCAGCGGGTGGGCAGCCTTTAACTATGGCTACACCTTC.

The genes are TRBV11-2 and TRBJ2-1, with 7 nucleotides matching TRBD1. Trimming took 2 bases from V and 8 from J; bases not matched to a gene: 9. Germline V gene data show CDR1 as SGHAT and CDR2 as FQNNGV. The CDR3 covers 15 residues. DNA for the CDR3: TGTGCCAGCAGCTTATCCGACAGGGCTGGGCATGAGCAGTTCTTC. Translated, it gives CASSLSDRAGHEQFF. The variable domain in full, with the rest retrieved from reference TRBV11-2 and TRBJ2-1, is EAGVAQSPRYKIIEKRQSVAFWCNPISGHATLYWYQQILGQGPKLLIQFQNNGVVDDSQLPKDRFSAERLKGVDSTLKIQPAKLEDSAVYLCASSLSDRAGHEQFFGPGTRLTVL.

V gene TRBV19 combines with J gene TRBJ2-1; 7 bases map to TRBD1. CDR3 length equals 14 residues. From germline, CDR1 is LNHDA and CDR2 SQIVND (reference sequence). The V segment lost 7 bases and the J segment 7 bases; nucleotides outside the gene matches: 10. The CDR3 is CASKDSARGNEQFF. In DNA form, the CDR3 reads TGTGCCAGTAAGGACTCGGCCAGGGGGAATGAGCAGTTCTTC.

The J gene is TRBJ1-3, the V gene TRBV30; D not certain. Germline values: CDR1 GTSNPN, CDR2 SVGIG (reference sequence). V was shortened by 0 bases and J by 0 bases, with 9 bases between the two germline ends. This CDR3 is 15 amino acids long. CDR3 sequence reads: CAWSVRRSSGNTIYF. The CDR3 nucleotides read TGTGCCTGGAGTGTACGCAGAAGCTCTGGAAACACCATATATTTT.

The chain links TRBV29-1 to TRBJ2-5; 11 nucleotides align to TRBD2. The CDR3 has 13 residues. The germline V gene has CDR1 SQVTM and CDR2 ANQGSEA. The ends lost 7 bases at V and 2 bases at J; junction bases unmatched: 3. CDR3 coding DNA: TGCAGCGCTCTAGCGGGGGGTCAAGAGACCCAGTACTTC. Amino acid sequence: CSALAGGQETQYF.

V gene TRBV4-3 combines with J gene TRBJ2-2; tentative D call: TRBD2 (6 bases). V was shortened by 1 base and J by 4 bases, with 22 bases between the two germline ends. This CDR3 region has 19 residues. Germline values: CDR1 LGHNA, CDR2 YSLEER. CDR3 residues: CASSQGMGTRGGGTGELFF. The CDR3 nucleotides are TGCGCCAGCAGCCAAGGAATGGGCACGCGGGGAGGTGGCACCGGGGAGCTGTTTTTT.

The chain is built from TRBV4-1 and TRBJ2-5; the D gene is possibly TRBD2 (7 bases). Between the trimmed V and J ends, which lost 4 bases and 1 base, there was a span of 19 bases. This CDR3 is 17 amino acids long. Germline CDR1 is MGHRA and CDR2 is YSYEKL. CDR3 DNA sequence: TGCGCCAGCAGCCTCCGAGGGGGGGCCTTAACCCAAGAGACCCAGTACTTC. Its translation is CASSLRGGALTQETQYF.

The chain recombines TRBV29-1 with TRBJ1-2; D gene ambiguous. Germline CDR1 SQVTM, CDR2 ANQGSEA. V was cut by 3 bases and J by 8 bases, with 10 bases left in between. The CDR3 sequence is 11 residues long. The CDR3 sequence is CSVERRIGYTF. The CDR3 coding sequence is TGCAGCGTTGAGAGGCGCATCGGCTACACCTTC.

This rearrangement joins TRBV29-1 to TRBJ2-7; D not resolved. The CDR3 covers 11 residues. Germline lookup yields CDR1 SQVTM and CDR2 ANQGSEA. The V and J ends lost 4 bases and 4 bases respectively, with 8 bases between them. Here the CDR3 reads CSVARNYEQYF. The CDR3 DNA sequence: TGCAGCGTTGCCCGGAATTACGAGCAGTACTTC.

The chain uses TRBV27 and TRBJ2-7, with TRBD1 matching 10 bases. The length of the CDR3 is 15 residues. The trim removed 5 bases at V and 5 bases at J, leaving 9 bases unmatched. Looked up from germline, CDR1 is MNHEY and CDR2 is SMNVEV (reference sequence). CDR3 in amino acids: CASSPSGTGENEQYF. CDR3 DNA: TGTGCCAGCAGTCCATCCGGGACAGGGGAAAACGAGCAGTACTTC.

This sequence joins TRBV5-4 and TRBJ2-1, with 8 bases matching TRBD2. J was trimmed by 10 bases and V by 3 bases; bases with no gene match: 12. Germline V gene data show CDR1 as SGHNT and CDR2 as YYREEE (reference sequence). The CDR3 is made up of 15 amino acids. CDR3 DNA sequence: TGTGCCAGCAGCTCCGGGACTAGGAGGCCGAGAGAGCAGTTCTTC. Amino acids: CASSSGTRRPREQFF.

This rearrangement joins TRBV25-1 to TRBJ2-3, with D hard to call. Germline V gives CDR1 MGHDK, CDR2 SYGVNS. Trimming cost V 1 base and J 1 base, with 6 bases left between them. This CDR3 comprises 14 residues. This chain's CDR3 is CASSEFGRTDTQYF. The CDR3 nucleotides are TGTGCCAGCAGTGAATTCGGGCGCACAGATACGCAGTATTTT.

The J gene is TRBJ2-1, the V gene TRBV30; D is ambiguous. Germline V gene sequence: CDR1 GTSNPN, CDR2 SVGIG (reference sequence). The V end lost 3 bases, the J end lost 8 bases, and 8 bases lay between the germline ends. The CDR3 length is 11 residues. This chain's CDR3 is CAWRGRYEQFF. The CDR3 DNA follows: TGTGCCTGGAGGGGAAGGTATGAGCAGTTCTTC.

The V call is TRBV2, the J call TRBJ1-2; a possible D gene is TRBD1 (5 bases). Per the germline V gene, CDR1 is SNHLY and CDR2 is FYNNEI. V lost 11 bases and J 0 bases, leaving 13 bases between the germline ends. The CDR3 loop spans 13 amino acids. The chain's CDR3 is CAWRDAPNYGYTF. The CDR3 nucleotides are TGTGCCTGGAGGGACGCTCCTAACTATGGCTACACCTTC. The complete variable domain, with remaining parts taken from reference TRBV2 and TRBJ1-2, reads EPEVTQTPSHQVTQMGQEVILRCVPISNHLYFYWYRQILGQKVEFLVSFYNNEISEKSEIFDDQFSVERPDGSNFTLKIRSTKLEDSAMYFCAWRDAPNYGYTFGSGTRLTVV.

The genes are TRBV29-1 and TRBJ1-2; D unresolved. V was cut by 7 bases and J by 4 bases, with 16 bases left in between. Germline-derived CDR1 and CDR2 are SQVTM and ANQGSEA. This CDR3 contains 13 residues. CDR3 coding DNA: TGCAGCGCCTCCGGGATATCTATCTATGGCTACACCTTC. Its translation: CSASGISIYGYTF.

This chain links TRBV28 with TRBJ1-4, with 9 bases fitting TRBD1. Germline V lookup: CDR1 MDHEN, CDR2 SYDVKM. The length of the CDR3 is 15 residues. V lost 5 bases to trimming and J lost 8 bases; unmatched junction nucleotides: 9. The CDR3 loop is CASSPSTGGREKLFF. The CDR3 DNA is TGTGCCAGCAGTCCCTCGACAGGGGGAAGAGAAAAACTGTTTTTT.

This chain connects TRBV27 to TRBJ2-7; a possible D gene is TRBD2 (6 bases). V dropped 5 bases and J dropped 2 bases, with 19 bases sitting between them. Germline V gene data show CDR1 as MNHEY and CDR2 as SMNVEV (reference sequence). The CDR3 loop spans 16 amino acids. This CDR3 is CASSSGVGGLAYEQYF. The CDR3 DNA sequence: TGTGCCAGCAGTAGTGGAGTCGGGGGTCTCGCCTACGAGCAGTACTTC.

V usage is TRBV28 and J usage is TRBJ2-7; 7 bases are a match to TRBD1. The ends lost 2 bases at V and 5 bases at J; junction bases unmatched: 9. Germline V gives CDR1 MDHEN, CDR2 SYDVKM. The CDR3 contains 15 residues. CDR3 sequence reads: CASSLTGTANNEQYF. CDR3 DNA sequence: TGTGCCAGCAGTTTAACCGGGACAGCAAACAACGAGCAGTACTTC.

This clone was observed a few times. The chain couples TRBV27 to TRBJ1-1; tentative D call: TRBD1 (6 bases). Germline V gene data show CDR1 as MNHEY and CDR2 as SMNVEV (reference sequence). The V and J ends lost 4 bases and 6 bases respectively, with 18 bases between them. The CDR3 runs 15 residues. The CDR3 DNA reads TGTGCCAGCAGTTCCCCAAGGGGGTTTAGCTCTGAAGCTTTCTTT. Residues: CASSSPRGFSSEAFF.

In nucleotides, the CDR3 is TGTGCCAGCAGTTGGGACAGCGGGATTGGGCGAAATGGCTACACCTTC. Protein: CASSWDSGIGRNGYTF. The rearrangement joins TRBV6-6 to TRBJ1-2; 7 bases match TRBD1. Unmatched junction bases numbered 14, after V lost 4 bases and J lost 6 bases. CDR3 length: 16 amino acids. Germline assignment: CDR1 MNHNY and CDR2 SVGAGI (reference sequence).

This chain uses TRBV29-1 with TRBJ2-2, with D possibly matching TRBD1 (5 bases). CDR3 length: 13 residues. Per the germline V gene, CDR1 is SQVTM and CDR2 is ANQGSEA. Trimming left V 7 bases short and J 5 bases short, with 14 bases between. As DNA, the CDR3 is TGCAGCGGAAAGGACAAGCCGACCGGGGAGCTGTTTTTT. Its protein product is CSGKDKPTGELFF.

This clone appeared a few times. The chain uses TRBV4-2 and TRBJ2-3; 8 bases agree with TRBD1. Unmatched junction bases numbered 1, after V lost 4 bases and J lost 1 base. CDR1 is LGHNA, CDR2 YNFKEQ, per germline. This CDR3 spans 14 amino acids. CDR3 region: CASSRGQGTDTQYF. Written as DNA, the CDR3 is TGTGCCAGCAGCCGGGGACAGGGCACAGATACGCAGTATTTT.

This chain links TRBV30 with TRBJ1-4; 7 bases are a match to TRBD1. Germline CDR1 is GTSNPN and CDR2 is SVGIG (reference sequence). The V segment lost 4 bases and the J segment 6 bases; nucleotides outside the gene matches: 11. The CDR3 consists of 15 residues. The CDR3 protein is CAWKKLRGSDEKLFF. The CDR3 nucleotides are TGTGCCTGGAAGAAACTCAGGGGGTCCGATGAAAAACTGTTTTTT.

CDR3 nucleotides: TGTGCCTGGAAATATGGGACAGGGCGCCAAGGACGATATGGTGGTAGCACAGATACGCAGTATTTT. Protein sequence: CAWKYGTGRQGRYGGSTDTQYF. The rearrangement uses TRBV30 and TRBJ2-3; TRBD1 matches at 9 bases. Germline V gene lookup returns CDR1 GTSNPN and CDR2 SVGIG (reference sequence). V dropped 4 bases and J dropped 0; count of bases not matched to a gene: 26. This CDR3 comprises 22 residues.

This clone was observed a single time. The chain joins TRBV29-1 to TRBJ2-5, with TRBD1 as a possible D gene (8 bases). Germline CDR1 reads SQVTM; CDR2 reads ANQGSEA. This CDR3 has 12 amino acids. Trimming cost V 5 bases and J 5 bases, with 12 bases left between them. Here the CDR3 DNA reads TGCAGCGTTACACAGGGGGGGGAGACCCAGTACTTC. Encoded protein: CSVTQGGETQYF.

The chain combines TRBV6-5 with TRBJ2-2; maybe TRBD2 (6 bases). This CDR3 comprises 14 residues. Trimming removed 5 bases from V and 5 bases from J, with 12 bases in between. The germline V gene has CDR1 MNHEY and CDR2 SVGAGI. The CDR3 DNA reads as TGTGCCAGCAGTCGCGGGAAGGAGACCGGGGAGCTGTTTTTT. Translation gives CASSRGKETGELFF.

The CDR3 loop reads CASSSTRGQGYYEQYF. The CDR3 region has the DNA TGTGCCAGCAGCTCTACCCGAGGACAGGGCTACTACGAGCAGTACTTC. V gene TRBV7-2 combines with J gene TRBJ2-7, with 8 bases lining up with TRBD1. CDR1 and CDR2 from the germline V gene are SGHTA and FQGNSA. The V gene end was trimmed by 4 bases and the J gene end by 3 bases; junction bases not matched to a gene: 11. CDR3 length: 16 residues.